The 18 T cell receptor beta chains below were found in one sample sequenced in a study of human T cells and chemical hapten exposure. Sample time point: patch test 3, about 24 weeks after DPC sensitization. Treatment specified: therapeutic diphenylcyclopropenone sensitization with weekly scalp DPC. From the RACE reads, TCRdb called clonotypes with MiXCR, one entry per CDR3 protein. The table records 97,000 or so distinct CDR3 sequences, around 25% of them present only once. This sample comprised whole blood, obtained in connection with sensitization to the hapten diphenylcyclopropenone (DPC). All receptors derive from a middle-aged man with alopecia areata. Some clones in this sample may be carry-over from other donors' samples.

This clonotype turned up a few times. The rearrangement joins TRBV9 to TRBJ2-5; D is unclear. Germline V gene sequence: CDR1 SGDLS, CDR2 YYNGEE. The CDR3 length is 14 residues. V was shortened by 3 bases and J by 0 bases, with 9 bases between the two germline ends. The CDR3 sequence is CASSATVYQETQYF. CDR3 sequence (DNA): TGTGCCAGCAGCGCCACAGTATACCAAGAGACCCAGTACTTC.

This clonotype was observed a few times. The chain recombines TRBV28 with TRBJ2-7; 9 bases align to TRBD2. The germline V gene has CDR1 MDHEN and CDR2 SYDVKM. The CDR3 is 14 residues long. Trimming cost V 4 bases and J 3 bases; bases outside gene matches: 4. In DNA, the CDR3 is TGTGCCAGCAGTTCCCTGACTAGCGGCTACGAGCAGTACTTC. It specifies CASSSLTSGYEQYF.

The J gene is TRBJ2-3, the V gene TRBV27, with D unresolved. The CDR3 spans 13 residues. Trimming left V 4 bases short and J 5 bases short, with 10 bases between. CDR1 and CDR2 from the germline V gene are MNHEY and SMNVEV (reference sequence). For the CDR3, the DNA is TGTGCCAGCAGTTCCCTCCCCGGAGATACGCAGTATTTT. The encoded protein is CASSSLPGDTQYF.

This clonotype has a single count. The chain joins TRBV7-2 to TRBJ2-7; 7 bases map to TRBD2. The CDR3 runs to 14 residues. Germline CDR1 reads SGHTA; CDR2 reads FQGNSA. V was clipped by 3 bases and J by 3 bases; unmatched bases: 5. This CDR3 reads CASSFGAGDYEQYF. The CDR3 coding sequence is TGTGCCAGCAGCTTTGGTGCGGGAGACTACGAGCAGTACTTC.

The gene calls are TRBV18 and TRBJ2-1, with 11 bases identical to TRBD2. Germline V lookup: CDR1 KGHSH, CDR2 LQKENI. J was trimmed by 7 bases and V by 4 bases; bases with no gene match: 9. The CDR3 is 16 amino acids. The CDR3 spells CASSQGLAAAINEQFF. Here the CDR3 DNA reads TGTGCCAGCTCACAGGGACTAGCGGCTGCCATAAATGAGCAGTTCTTC.

This clonotype was seen a few times. The chain couples TRBV7-2 to TRBJ1-1; D is unclear. This CDR3 spans 13 amino acids. V lost 5 bases and J 7 bases, leaving 14 bases between the germline ends. CDR1 SGHTA and CDR2 FQGNSA come from the germline V gene. CDR3 sequence reads: CASSVTRKGEAFF. CDR3 DNA: TGTGCCAGCAGCGTAACAAGGAAGGGTGAAGCTTTCTTT.

The V gene is TRBV13, the J gene TRBJ2-6, with D tentatively TRBD2 (6 bases). This CDR3 has 15 amino acids. V dropped 10 bases and J dropped 0 bases, with 13 bases sitting between them. CDR1 and CDR2 from the germline V gene are PRHDT and FYEKMQ (reference sequence). The DNA for the CDR3 is TGTGCCACCCTCGAGGAGGGCTCTGGGGCCAACGTCCTGACTTTC. Its protein is CATLEEGSGANVLTF.

The chain recombines TRBV6-5 with TRBJ2-6; D is unclear. Germline CDR1 and CDR2: MNHEY and SVGAGI. V was trimmed by 9 bases and J by 3 bases, leaving 6 bases between them. The CDR3 is made up of 12 amino acids. CDR3 sequence (DNA): TGTGCCAGTTCGGGTGGGGCCAACGTCCTGACTTTC. Amino acid sequence: CASSGGANVLTF.

This clonotype was counted only a few times. V usage is TRBV12-3 or TRBV12-4 and J usage is TRBJ2-4, with TRBD2 matching 7 bases. The CDR3 loop spans 16 amino acids. Trimming took 3 bases from V and 1 from J; bases not matched to a gene: 6. CDR3 nucleotide sequence: TGTGCCAGCAGTTTTGGGGCGGGAGCGGCCAAAAACATTCAGTACTTC. This codes for CASSFGAGAAKNIQYF.

V usage is TRBV7-2 and J usage is TRBJ2-1, with TRBD2 matching over 8 bases. V was pared by 1 base and J by 5 bases, with 7 bases of the junction left unmatched. This CDR3 comprises 16 residues. CDR1 and CDR2 (germline): SGHTA, FQGNSA. The DNA of the CDR3 is TGTGCCAGCAGCTTAGGCCCCGGGACTAGTAACAATGAGCAGTTCTTC. It encodes CASSLGPGTSNNEQFF.

In the case of this clonotype: A much larger clone is a single base away; this may be a read error. This chain connects TRBV5-1 to TRBJ2-1; D gene unclear. From germline, CDR1 is SGHRS and CDR2 YFSETQ. This CDR3 has 14 amino acids. For the CDR3, the DNA is TGCGCCAGCAGCTTGGGGCAGTCCTGCAATGAGCAGTTCTTC. Translation gives CASSLGQSCNEQFF.

The genes are TRBV28 and TRBJ2-5, with no clear D. Per germline, CDR1 MDHEN and CDR2 SYDVKM. V lost 4 bases and J lost 5, with 8 bases in between. The CDR3 is made up of 12 amino acids. The CDR3 region is CASSSTEETQYF. The DNA of the CDR3 is TGTGCCAGCAGTTCCACAGAGGAGACCCAGTACTTC.

This clonotype was observed a few times. The rearrangement links TRBV10-3 to TRBJ1-1; weak D call: TRBD1 (6 bases). Germline V lookup: CDR1 ENHRY, CDR2 SYGVKD. The V gene lost 8 bases and the J gene lost 5 bases, with 18 bases spanning the gap. The CDR3 runs to 14 residues. CDR3 in DNA: TGTGCCATCGGACAGCCAAATCTGATAACTGAAGCTTTCTTT. Protein: CAIGQPNLITEAFF.

This sequence joins TRBV29-1 and TRBJ2-3, with 9 bases aligning to TRBD1. The CDR3 sequence is 14 residues long. The junction had 9 bases not matched to a gene; V was cut back by 8 bases and J by 3 bases. From germline, CDR1 is SQVTM and CDR2 ANQGSEA. CDR3 residues: CSLIGTGLTDTQYF. In DNA, the CDR3 is TGCAGCTTGATCGGGACAGGGCTAACAGATACGCAGTATTTT.

The chain couples TRBV19 to TRBJ2-1; D possibly uses TRBD1 or TRBD2 (5 bases each). This CDR3 is 17 amino acids long. Germline-derived CDR1 and CDR2 are LNHDA and SQIVND (reference sequence). Trimming removed 0 bases from V and 2 bases from J, with 14 bases in between. CDR3 residues: CASSIDLGTEAYNEQFF. CDR3 sequence (DNA): TGTGCCAGTAGTATAGATTTGGGGACCGAAGCCTACAATGAGCAGTTCTTC.

This clonotype was counted a few times. This chain links TRBV29-1 with TRBJ1-2; tentative D call: TRBD1 (5 bases). Germline CDR1 SQVTM, CDR2 ANQGSEA. CDR3 length: 12 amino acids. V lost 7 bases, J lost 1 base, and 10 bases lay in between. CDR3 sequence: CSGRENNYGYTF. The CDR3 nucleotides read TGCAGCGGCAGGGAAAATAACTATGGCTACACCTTC.

This clonotype was picked up many times. The rearrangement links TRBV5-1 to TRBJ1-1; D is unclear. Germline CDR1 is SGHRS and CDR2 is YFSETQ. Deletions cut 1 base from V and 5 bases from J, with 9 bases between. The CDR3 length is 13 residues. The CDR3 DNA follows: TGCGCCAGCAGCTTGCCAGGCGGTACTGAAGCTTTCTTT. Protein sequence: CASSLPGGTEAFF.

The chain recombines TRBV12-3 or TRBV12-4 with TRBJ2-5, with TRBD2 matching 11 bases. The CDR3 sequence is 15 residues long. V was clipped by 5 bases and J by 7 bases; unmatched bases: 9. The CDR3 DNA is TGTGCCAGCAGTGAAACTAGCGGGAGTTGGGCGACCCAGTACTTC. Protein: CASSETSGSWATQYF.